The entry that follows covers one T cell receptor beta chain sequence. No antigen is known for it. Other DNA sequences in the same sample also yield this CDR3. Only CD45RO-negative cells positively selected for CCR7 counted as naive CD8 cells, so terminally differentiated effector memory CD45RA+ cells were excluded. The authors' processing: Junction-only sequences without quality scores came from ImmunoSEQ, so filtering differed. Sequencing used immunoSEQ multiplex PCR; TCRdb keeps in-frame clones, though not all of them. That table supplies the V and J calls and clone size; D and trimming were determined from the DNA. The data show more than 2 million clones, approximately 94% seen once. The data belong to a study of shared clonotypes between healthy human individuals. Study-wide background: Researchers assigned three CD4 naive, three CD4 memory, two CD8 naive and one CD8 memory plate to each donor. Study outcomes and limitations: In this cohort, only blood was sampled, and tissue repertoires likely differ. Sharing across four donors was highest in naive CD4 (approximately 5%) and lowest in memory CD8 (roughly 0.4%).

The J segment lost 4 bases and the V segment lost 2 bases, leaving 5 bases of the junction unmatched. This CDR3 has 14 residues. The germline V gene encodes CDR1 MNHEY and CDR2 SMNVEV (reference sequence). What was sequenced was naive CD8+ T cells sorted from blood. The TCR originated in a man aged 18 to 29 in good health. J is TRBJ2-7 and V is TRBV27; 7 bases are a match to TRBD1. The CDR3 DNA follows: TGTGCCAGCAGTTTAGGGGGACAGACTTACGAGCAGTACTTC. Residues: CASSLGGQTYEQYF.